This T cell receptor (beta chain) stems from a study of T cell responses to AZD1222 COVID-19 vaccine. Study-wide findings and caveats: Females made up more of the donors, who were largely white British, and clonal diversity may have come out too low.

Profiled with immunoSEQ multiplex PCR; TCRdb holds only in-frame clones, not every one. The sample shows around 100,000 clones, 75% to 90% of them seen only once. In the case of this clone: Its antigen is currently unknown.

This CDR3 comprises 13 residues. Trimming took 6 bases from V and 4 from J, leaving 12 bases between them. The germline gives CDR1 MNHEY, CDR2 SMNVEV (reference sequence). The chain couples TRBV27 to TRBJ1-1; D is unclear. The sequence was collected from an adult in good health. The specimen comprised peripheral blood, sampled on day 0 of AZD1222 vaccination. The CDR3, as DNA: TGTGCCAGCAGATCTCATTCGGCCACTGAAGCTTTCTTT. This translates into CASRSHSATEAFF.